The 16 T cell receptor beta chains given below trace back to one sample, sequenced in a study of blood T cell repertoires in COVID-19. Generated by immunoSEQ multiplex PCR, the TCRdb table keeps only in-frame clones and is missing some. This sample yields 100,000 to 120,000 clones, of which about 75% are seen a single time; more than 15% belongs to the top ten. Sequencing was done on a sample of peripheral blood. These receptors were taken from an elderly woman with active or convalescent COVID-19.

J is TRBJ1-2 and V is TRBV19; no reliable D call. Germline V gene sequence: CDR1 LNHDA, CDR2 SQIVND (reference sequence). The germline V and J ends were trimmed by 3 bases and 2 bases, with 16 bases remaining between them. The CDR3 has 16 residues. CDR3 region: CASSMQNPAQNYGYTF. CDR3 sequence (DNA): TGTGCCAGTAGTATGCAGAATCCTGCTCAAAACTATGGCTACACCTTC.

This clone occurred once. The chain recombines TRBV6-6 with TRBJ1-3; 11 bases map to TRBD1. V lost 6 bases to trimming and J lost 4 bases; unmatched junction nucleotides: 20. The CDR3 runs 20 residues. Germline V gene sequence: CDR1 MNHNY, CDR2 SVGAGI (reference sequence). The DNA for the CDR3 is TGTGCCAGCAGGCGAACCGGGACAGGGGGTTATCTCTCTCCCGGAAACACCATATATTTT. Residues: CASRRTGTGGYLSPGNTIYF.

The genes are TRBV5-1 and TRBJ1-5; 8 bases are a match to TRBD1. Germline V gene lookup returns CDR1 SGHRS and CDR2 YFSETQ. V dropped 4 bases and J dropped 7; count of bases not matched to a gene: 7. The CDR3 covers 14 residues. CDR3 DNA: TGCGCCAGCAGCCCTCGGACAGGGCAACAGCCCCAGCATTTT. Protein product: CASSPRTGQQPQHF.

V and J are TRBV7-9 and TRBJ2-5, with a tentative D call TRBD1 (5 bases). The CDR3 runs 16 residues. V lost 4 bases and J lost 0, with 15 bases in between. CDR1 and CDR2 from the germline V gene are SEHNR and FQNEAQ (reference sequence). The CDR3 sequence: CASSYTHPGYQETQYF. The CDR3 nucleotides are TGTGCCAGCAGCTATACCCATCCAGGGTACCAAGAGACCCAGTACTTC.

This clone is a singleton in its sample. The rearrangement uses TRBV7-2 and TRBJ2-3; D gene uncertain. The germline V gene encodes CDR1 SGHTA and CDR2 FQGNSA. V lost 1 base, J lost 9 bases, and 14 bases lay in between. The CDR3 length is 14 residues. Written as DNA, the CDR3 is TGTGCCAGCAGCTTAGAAGCTCGTCCGCTGACGCAGTATTTT. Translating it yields CASSLEARPLTQYF.

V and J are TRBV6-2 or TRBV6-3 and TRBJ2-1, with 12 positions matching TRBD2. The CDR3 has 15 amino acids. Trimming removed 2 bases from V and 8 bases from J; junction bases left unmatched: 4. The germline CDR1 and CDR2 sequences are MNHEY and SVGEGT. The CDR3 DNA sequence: TGTGCCAGCAGTTACCGGACTAGCGGGATACATGAGCAGTTCTTC. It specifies CASSYRTSGIHEQFF.

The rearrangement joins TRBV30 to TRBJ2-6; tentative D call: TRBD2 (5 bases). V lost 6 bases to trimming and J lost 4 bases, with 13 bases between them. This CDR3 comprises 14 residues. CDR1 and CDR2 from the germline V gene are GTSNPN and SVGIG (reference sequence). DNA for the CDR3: TGTGCCTGCGCCGGACTTAGAGGGGCCAACGTCCTGACTTTC. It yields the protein CACAGLRGANVLTF.

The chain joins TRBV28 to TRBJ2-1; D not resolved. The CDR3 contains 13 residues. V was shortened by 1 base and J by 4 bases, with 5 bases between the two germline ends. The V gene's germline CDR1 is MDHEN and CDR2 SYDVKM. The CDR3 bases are TGTGCCAGCAGTTTATTCCAGTACAATGAGCAGTTCTTC. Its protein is CASSLFQYNEQFF.

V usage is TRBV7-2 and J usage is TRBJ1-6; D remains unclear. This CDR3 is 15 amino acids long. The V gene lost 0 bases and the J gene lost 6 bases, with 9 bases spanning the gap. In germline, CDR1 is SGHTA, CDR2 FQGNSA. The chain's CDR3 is CASSLAPFFNSPLHF. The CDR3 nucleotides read TGTGCCAGCAGCTTAGCCCCGTTCTTTAATTCACCCCTCCACTTT.

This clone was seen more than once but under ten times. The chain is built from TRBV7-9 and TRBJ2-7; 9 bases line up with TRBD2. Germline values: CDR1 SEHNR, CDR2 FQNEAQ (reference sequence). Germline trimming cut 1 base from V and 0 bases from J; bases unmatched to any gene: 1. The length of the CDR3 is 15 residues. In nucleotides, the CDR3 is TGTGCCAGCAGCTTAGGACTAGCGGTCTCCTACGAGCAGTACTTC. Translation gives CASSLGLAVSYEQYF.

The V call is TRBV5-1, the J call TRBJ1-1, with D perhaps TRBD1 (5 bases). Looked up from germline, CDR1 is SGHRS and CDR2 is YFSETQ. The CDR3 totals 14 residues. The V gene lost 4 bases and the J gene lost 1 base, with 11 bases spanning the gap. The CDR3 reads CASSATTANTEAFF. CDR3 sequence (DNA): TGCGCCAGCAGCGCGACGACAGCGAACACTGAAGCTTTCTTT.

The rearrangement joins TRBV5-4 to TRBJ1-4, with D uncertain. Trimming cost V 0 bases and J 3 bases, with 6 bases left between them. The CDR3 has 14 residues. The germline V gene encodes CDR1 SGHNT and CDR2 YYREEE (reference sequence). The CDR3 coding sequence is TGTGCCAGCAGCTTGGGGCAGTCTAATGAAAAACTGTTTTTT. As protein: CASSLGQSNEKLFF.

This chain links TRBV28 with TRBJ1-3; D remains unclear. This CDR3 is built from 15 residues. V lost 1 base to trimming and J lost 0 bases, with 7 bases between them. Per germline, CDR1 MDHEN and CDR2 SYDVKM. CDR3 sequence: CASSLFQDSGNTIYF. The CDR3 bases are TGTGCCAGCAGTTTATTTCAGGACTCTGGAAACACCATATATTTT.

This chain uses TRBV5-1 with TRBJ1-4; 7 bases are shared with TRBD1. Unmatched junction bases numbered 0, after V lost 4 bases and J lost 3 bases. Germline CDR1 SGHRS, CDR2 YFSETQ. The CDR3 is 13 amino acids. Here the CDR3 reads CASSGTANEKLFF. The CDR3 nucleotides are TGCGCCAGCAGCGGGACAGCTAATGAAAAACTGTTTTTT.

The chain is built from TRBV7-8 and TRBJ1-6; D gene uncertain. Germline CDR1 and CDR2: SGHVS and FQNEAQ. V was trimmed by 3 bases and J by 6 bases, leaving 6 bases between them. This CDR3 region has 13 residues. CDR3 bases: TGTGCCAGCAGCTTGAGGGTTAATTCACCCCTCCACTTT. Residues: CASSLRVNSPLHF.

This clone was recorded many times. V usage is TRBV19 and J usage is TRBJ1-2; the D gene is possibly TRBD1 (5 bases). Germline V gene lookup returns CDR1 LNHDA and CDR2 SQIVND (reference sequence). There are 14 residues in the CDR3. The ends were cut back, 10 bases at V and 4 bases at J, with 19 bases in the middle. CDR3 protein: CATRSRGAPYGYTF. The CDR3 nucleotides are TGTGCCACTAGGTCTAGGGGCGCCCCCTATGGCTACACCTTC.